The rows below give T cell receptor beta chains drawn from one sample of a study of blood T cell repertoires in COVID-19. Clones were read by immunoSEQ multiplex PCR, and TCRdb kept only the in-frame ones, dropping some. The sample shows approximately 190,000 clones, approximately 79% of them seen only once. The material sequenced was peripheral blood. All receptors come from a man under 40 with active or convalescent COVID-19. The CDR3 runs from the conserved cysteine through the conserved F or W. Fields, in order: clone size, D gene, J gene, V gene, CDR3 protein, CDR3 DNA. D genes are given only for firm matches. The listing skips clone size in some rows; elsewhere it reads once, few, many or a size class.

size: -; D: -; J: TRBJ1-5; V: TRBV18; CDR3: CASSPQAGWGGNQPQHF; DNA: TGTGCCAGCTCACCACAAGCAGGCTGGGGGGGCAATCAGCCCCAGCATTTT
size: -; D: -; J: TRBJ1-1; V: TRBV5-4; CDR3: CASSLAVGGVNTEAFF; DNA: TGTGCCAGCAGCTTGGCGGTCGGAGGGGTGAACACTGAAGCTTTCTTT
size: -; D: -; J: TRBJ1-1; V: TRBV5-1; CDR3: CASSLLGAEATEAFF; DNA: TGCGCCAGCAGCTTACTTGGGGCTGAGGCCACTGAAGCTTTCTTT
size: -; D: TRBD2; J: TRBJ2-2; V: TRBV29-1; CDR3: CSVEGGRDGELFF; DNA: TGCAGCGTTGAAGGGGGGAGGGACGGGGAGCTGTTTTTT
size: -; D: -; J: TRBJ2-7; V: TRBV27; CDR3: CASSQGGTPYEQYF; DNA: TGTGCCAGCAGTCAAGGCGGGACCCCCTACGAGCAGTACTTC
size: -; D: TRBD1; J: TRBJ1-2; V: TRBV9; CDR3: CASSVYLHRDREDYGYTF; DNA: TGTGCCAGCAGCGTATATCTACACCGGGACAGGGAGGACTATGGCTACACCTTC
size: -; D: TRBD2; J: TRBJ2-2; V: TRBV24-1; CDR3: CATSDLGSSGSTGELFF; DNA: TGTGCCACCAGTGACCTTGGGTCTAGCGGGAGCACCGGGGAGCTGTTTTTT
size: -; D: -; J: TRBJ2-7; V: TRBV7-9; CDR3: CASSFAAGYEQYF; DNA: TGTGCCAGCAGCTTTGCGGCGGGCTACGAGCAGTACTTC
size: -; D: -; J: TRBJ1-1; V: TRBV25-1; CDR3: CASSGGTEAFF; DNA: TGTGCCAGCAGTGGAGGGACTGAAGCTTTCTTT
size: -; D: -; J: TRBJ1-5; V: TRBV30; CDR3: CAWSNPVKGNQPQHF; DNA: TGTGCCTGGAGTAACCCCGTTAAGGGGAATCAGCCCCAGCATTTT
size: -; D: TRBD2; J: TRBJ2-1; V: TRBV9; CDR3: CASSVDLAGGHNEQFF; DNA: TGTGCCAGCAGCGTAGACCTAGCGGGAGGGCACAATGAGCAGTTCTTC
size: -; D: -; J: TRBJ2-1; V: TRBV3-1/TRBV3-2; CDR3: CASSRGTETHEQFF; DNA: TGTGCCAGCAGCCGAGGCACTGAGACCCACGAACAGTTCTTC
size: -; D: TRBD1; J: TRBJ1-5; V: TRBV5-1; CDR3: CASSPTGGRNQPQHF; DNA: TGCGCCAGCAGCCCCACAGGGGGCCGGAATCAGCCCCAGCATTTT
size: -; D: TRBD1; J: TRBJ2-3; V: TRBV29-1; CDR3: CSVEDRGGSDTQYF; DNA: TGCAGCGTAGAGGACAGGGGCGGATCAGATACGCAGTATTTT
size: once; D: -; J: TRBJ1-5; V: TRBV6-2/TRBV6-3; CDR3: CASSGEGNQPQHF; DNA: TGTGCCAGCAGTGGGGAGGGAAATCAGCCCCAGCATTTT
size: -; D: -; J: TRBJ2-7; V: TRBV18; CDR3: CASSLKQGYEQYF; DNA: TGTGCCAGCTCACTGAAACAGGGCTACGAGCAGTACTTC
size: -; D: TRBD1; J: TRBJ1-6; V: TRBV7-8; CDR3: CASSLGADRVNSPLHF; DNA: TGTGCCAGCAGCTTAGGCGCGGACAGGGTTAATTCACCCCTCCACTTT
size: -; D: TRBD2; J: TRBJ2-3; V: TRBV18; CDR3: CASSSSAQPSGGNTQYF; DNA: TGTGCCAGCTCATCATCAGCCCAACCTAGCGGGGGAAATACGCAGTATTTT
size: -; D: -; J: TRBJ1-3; V: TRBV6-5; CDR3: CASSYGGSGNTIYF; DNA: TGTGCCAGCAGTTATGGAGGTTCCGGAAACACCATATATTTT
size: -; D: TRBD2; J: TRBJ2-3; V: TRBV20-1; CDR3: CSASYAVEREMTDTQYF; DNA: TGCAGTGCTAGTTACGCGGTCGAGCGGGAGATGACAGATACGCAGTATTTT
size: -; D: -; J: TRBJ1-6; V: TRBV15; CDR3: CATRNRPANSPLHF; DNA: TGTGCCACCAGAAACAGACCGGCGAATTCACCCCTCCACTTT
size: -; D: -; J: TRBJ1-1; V: TRBV18; CDR3: CASSQGVGHGGMNTEAFF; DNA: TGTGCCAGCTCACAGGGCGTGGGACATGGGGGCATGAACACTGAAGCTTTCTTT
size: -; D: -; J: TRBJ1-3; V: TRBV5-8; CDR3: CASSPLDKNAGNTIYF; DNA: TGTGCCAGCAGCCCCTTGGACAAAAATGCTGGAAACACCATATATTTT
size: -; D: TRBD2; J: TRBJ2-1; V: TRBV19; CDR3: CASSLAGTNNEQFF; DNA: TGTGCCAGTAGCCTAGCGGGGACTAACAATGAGCAGTTCTTC
size: -; D: TRBD1; J: TRBJ2-5; V: TRBV18; CDR3: CASSETGQGAQETQYF; DNA: TGTGCCAGCTCAGAAACGGGACAGGGGGCTCAAGAGACCCAGTACTTC
size: -; D: -; J: TRBJ1-2; V: TRBV28; CDR3: CASSLAYGYTF; DNA: TGTGCCAGCAGTTTGGCCTATGGCTACACCTTC
size: -; D: TRBD2; J: TRBJ2-3; V: TRBV30; CDR3: CAGSSGMDTQYF; DNA: TGTGCCGGGTCTAGCGGAATGGATACGCAGTATTTT
size: few; D: -; J: TRBJ1-1; V: TRBV4-1; CDR3: CASSQESGVGTEAFF; DNA: TGCGCCAGCAGCCAAGAGTCAGGGGTGGGAACTGAAGCTTTCTTT
size: -; D: TRBD1; J: TRBJ1-1; V: TRBV24-1; CDR3: CATSRDSMNTEAFF; DNA: TGTGCCACCAGCAGGGACAGTATGAACACTGAAGCTTTCTTT
size: few; D: TRBD2; J: TRBJ2-6; V: TRBV24-1; CDR3: CATSDPGVRAGKSSGANVLTF; DNA: TGTGCCACCAGTGACCCCGGTGTTAGAGCGGGAAAGTCTTCTGGGGCCAACGTCCTGACTTTC
size: -; D: TRBD1; J: TRBJ1-1; V: TRBV7-7; CDR3: CASSPPDRLGTEAFF; DNA: TGTGCTAGCAGCCCGCCGGACAGGCTGGGGACTGAAGCTTTCTTT
size: -; D: TRBD2; J: TRBJ2-1; V: TRBV6-1; CDR3: CASSQTGTSEGEQFF; DNA: TGTGCCAGCAGTCAGACCGGGACTAGCGAGGGTGAGCAGTTCTTC
size: once; D: TRBD1; J: TRBJ2-5; V: TRBV6-5; CDR3: CASSQRDRAQTQYF; DNA: TGTGCCAGCAGTCAACGGGACAGGGCACAGACCCAGTACTTC
size: few; D: TRBD1; J: TRBJ1-4; V: TRBV4-3; CDR3: CASSRRGQGRSEKLFF; DNA: TGCGCCAGCAGCCGCAGAGGACAGGGGCGGAGTGAAAAACTGTTTTTT
size: -; D: -; J: TRBJ1-4; V: TRBV5-4; CDR3: CASSLRGMGEKLFF; DNA: TGTGCCAGCAGCTTGAGAGGCATGGGTGAAAAACTGTTTTTT
size: -; D: TRBD1; J: TRBJ2-5; V: TRBV5-1; CDR3: CASSLQGALQETQYF; DNA: TGCGCCAGCAGCTTGCAGGGGGCCCTACAAGAGACCCAGTACTTC
size: -; D: -; J: TRBJ2-3; V: TRBV5-8; CDR3: CASSLGGLNTQYF; DNA: TGTGCCAGCAGCTTGGGAGGGTTAAATACGCAGTATTTT
size: once; D: -; J: TRBJ2-1; V: TRBV7-9; CDR3: CASSARGRQDQFF; DNA: TGTGCCAGCAGCGCTAGGGGTCGTCAGGATCAGTTCTTC
size: -; D: TRBD1; J: TRBJ1-2; V: TRBV19; CDR3: CASNQGQSYGYTF; DNA: TGTGCCAGTAACCAGGGACAGTCCTATGGCTACACCTTC
size: -; D: -; J: TRBJ2-4; V: TRBV5-6; CDR3: CASSFASTKNIQYF; DNA: TGTGCCAGCAGCTTCGCGAGCACCAAAAACATTCAGTACTTC
size: -; D: TRBD1; J: TRBJ2-7; V: TRBV27; CDR3: CASSSRPRTGNIYEQYF; DNA: TGTGCCAGCAGTAGCCGACCTAGGACAGGGAACATCTACGAGCAGTACTTC
size: -; D: -; J: TRBJ1-1; V: TRBV29-1; CDR3: CSVPGQGTEAFF; DNA: TGCAGCGTCCCGGGACAAGGGACTGAAGCTTTCTTT
size: -; D: TRBD2; J: TRBJ2-2; V: TRBV10-1; CDR3: CASSATSGSGTGELFF; DNA: TGCGCCAGCAGCGCCACTAGCGGGAGCGGGACCGGGGAGCTGTTTTTT
size: -; D: -; J: TRBJ1-2; V: TRBV14; CDR3: CASSQVANYGYTF; DNA: TGTGCCAGCAGCCAAGTAGCAAACTATGGCTACACCTTC
size: -; D: -; J: TRBJ1-1; V: TRBV27; CDR3: CASSFTGLVTEAFF; DNA: TGTGCCAGCAGTTTCACAGGGTTAGTAACTGAAGCTTTCTTT
size: -; D: -; J: TRBJ2-7; V: TRBV7-2; CDR3: CASSLVGPLGGFSYEQYF; DNA: TGTGCCAGCAGCTTAGTCGGTCCCTTGGGGGGATTTTCCTACGAGCAGTACTTC
size: -; D: -; J: TRBJ2-3; V: TRBV6-2/TRBV6-3; CDR3: CASSFRARSADTQYF; DNA: TGTGCCAGCAGCTTTAGAGCTAGGAGCGCAGATACGCAGTATTTT
size: -; D: TRBD1; J: TRBJ1-6; V: TRBV5-1; CDR3: CASSEKGDSSYNSPLHF; DNA: TGCGCCAGCAGCGAGAAAGGGGACAGCTCCTATAATTCACCCCTCCACTTT
size: -; D: -; J: TRBJ1-1; V: TRBV6-5; CDR3: CASTVRQDTNTEAFF; DNA: TGTGCCAGCACTGTAAGACAGGATACGAACACTGAAGCTTTCTTT
size: -; D: -; J: TRBJ1-2; V: TRBV4-3; CDR3: CASSQEREGNYGYTF; DNA: TGCGCCAGCAGCCAAGAGAGGGAGGGAAACTATGGCTACACCTTC
size: -; D: -; J: TRBJ2-7; V: TRBV3-1/TRBV3-2; CDR3: CASSQSSSYEQYF; DNA: TGTGCCAGCAGCCAATCCAGCTCCTACGAGCAGTACTTC
size: few; D: TRBD1; J: TRBJ2-5; V: TRBV2; CDR3: CASSLPLTGSQAQYF; DNA: TGTGCCAGCAGCCTTCCGCTGACAGGGTCCCAAGCCCAGTACTTC